These T cell receptor beta chains were read from a single sample in a study of shared clonotypes between healthy human individuals. Here immunoSEQ multiplex PCR was the method, and the copy in TCRdb shows in-frame clones only, minus some. The profile shows about 2.4 million clones, 93% of them singletons. Sequencing used naive CD4+ T cells from PBMCs. The source is a man aged 18 to 29 in good health. Some clones in this sample may be carry-over from other donors' samples. Both conserved end residues are part of each CDR3. A D gene is named only where the DNA matches it firmly. The listing skips clone size in some rows; elsewhere it reads once, few, many or a size class.

j_call | v_call | clone_size | d_call | cdr3_aa | cdr3_nt
TRBJ2-7 | TRBV7-2 | - | - | CASSPSTGSVPYEQYF | TGTGCCAGCAGCCCGAGTACCGGGTCTGTACCCTACGAGCAGTACTTC
TRBJ1-2 | TRBV7-2 | once | - | CASSLAKGDGGYTF | TGTGCCAGCAGCTTAGCGAAGGGAGACGGCGGCTACACCTTC
TRBJ2-7 | TRBV10-3 | - | - | CAISDGQAYEQYF | TGTGCCATCAGTGACGGACAAGCCTACGAGCAGTACTTC
TRBJ1-2 | TRBV14 | - | - | CASSQQLTFYGYTF | TGTGCCAGCAGCCAACAGCTTACTTTCTATGGCTACACCTTC
TRBJ2-1 | TRBV7-2 | - | TRBD1 | CASSLQGVSYNEQFF | TGTGCCAGCAGCCTCCAGGGGGTATCCTACAATGAGCAGTTCTTC
TRBJ1-1 | TRBV18 | few | - | CASSPAAAEAFF | TGTGCCAGCTCACCCGCGGCGGCTGAAGCTTTCTTT
TRBJ2-3 | TRBV5-1 | - | TRBD2 | CASSLEAGGGTDTQYF | TGCGCCAGCAGCTTGGAAGCGGGAGGGGGCACAGATACGCAGTATTTT
TRBJ2-2 | TRBV5-1 | - | - | CASERYTGELFF | TGCGCCAGCGAGAGATACACCGGGGAGCTGTTTTTT
TRBJ2-3 | TRBV6-5 | - | - | CASSPQGGRSNTQYF | TGTGCCAGCAGTCCTCAAGGCGGCCGAAGTAATACGCAGTATTTT
TRBJ2-2 | TRBV7-9 | - | - | CASSPPGTLTGELFF | TGTGCCAGCAGCCCACCCGGGACCCTCACCGGGGAGCTGTTTTTT
TRBJ1-2 | TRBV29-1 | - | - | CSVENGYGYTF | TGCAGCGTTGAAAACGGATATGGCTACACCTTC
TRBJ2-7 | TRBV11-2 | - | - | CASSLAGGLSYEQYF | TGTGCCAGCAGCTTAGCGGGCGGACTCTCCTACGAGCAGTACTTC
TRBJ2-7 | TRBV7-9 | - | TRBD2 | CASSNLAGAREQYF | TGTGCCAGCAGCAATCTAGCGGGAGCCCGCGAGCAGTACTTC
TRBJ2-3 | TRBV5-1 | - | TRBD2 | CASSLELAGGPTDTQYF | TGCGCCAGCAGCTTGGAACTAGCGGGAGGGCCCACAGATACGCAGTATTTT
TRBJ2-1 | TRBV28 | - | - | CASSLFQASTTSYNEQFF | TGTGCCAGCAGCCTATTTCAAGCCAGTACAACCTCCTACAATGAGCAGTTCTTC
TRBJ2-5 | TRBV6-5 | - | - | CASSYSGGPETQYF | TGTGCCAGCAGTTACTCCGGAGGGCCCGAGACCCAGTACTTC
TRBJ2-6 | TRBV28 | - | - | CASCGSNAPGANVLTF | TGTGCCAGTTGCGGCTCGAACGCACCTGGGGCCAACGTCCTGACTTTC
TRBJ2-7 | TRBV9 | - | - | CASSPVGLSYEQYF | TGTGCCAGCAGCCCCGTGGGCCTCTCCTACGAGCAGTACTTC
TRBJ1-5 | TRBV5-1 | - | TRBD1 | CASRGQGAGQPQHF | TGCGCCAGCAGGGGACAGGGGGCCGGGCAGCCCCAGCATTTT
TRBJ1-1 | TRBV5-1 | - | - | CASSLLGAPNTEAFF | TGCGCCAGCAGCTTGTTGGGGGCACCAAACACTGAAGCTTTCTTT
TRBJ2-6 | TRBV4-2 | - | TRBD1 | CASSQVDRAGANVLTF | TGTGCCAGCAGCCAAGTGGACAGGGCTGGGGCCAACGTCCTGACTTTC
TRBJ1-1 | TRBV28 | - | - | CASSLYGREAFF | TGTGCCAGCAGTTTATATGGACGAGAAGCTTTCTTT
TRBJ2-2 | TRBV11-2 | - | - | CASSLDLSGKAGELFF | TGTGCCAGCAGCTTAGATCTTTCGGGGAAAGCCGGGGAGCTGTTTTTT
TRBJ2-2 | TRBV9 | - | TRBD2 | CASSVTSGRANTGELFF | TGTGCCAGCAGCGTTACTAGCGGGAGGGCGAACACCGGGGAGCTGTTTTTT
TRBJ2-7 | TRBV5-5 | - | - | CASSPRATLTAYEQYF | TGTGCCAGCAGCCCGAGGGCAACCCTAACGGCGTACGAGCAGTACTTC
TRBJ2-1 | TRBV19 | - | TRBD2 | CASRTGTSGSGEQFF | TGTGCCAGTAGAACCGGGACTAGCGGGAGCGGTGAGCAGTTCTTC
TRBJ2-7 | TRBV7-2 | - | - | CASSLQRNYEQYF | TGTGCCAGCAGCTTACAGAGGAACTACGAGCAGTACTTC
TRBJ1-5 | TRBV19 | - | - | CASTPPTGQSNQPQHF | TGTGCCAGTACCCCTCCGACAGGTCAAAGCAATCAGCCCCAGCATTTT
TRBJ2-2 | TRBV18 | once | TRBD1 | CASSPPQGVNTGELFF | TGTGCCAGCTCACCCCCACAGGGGGTGAACACCGGGGAGCTGTTTTTT